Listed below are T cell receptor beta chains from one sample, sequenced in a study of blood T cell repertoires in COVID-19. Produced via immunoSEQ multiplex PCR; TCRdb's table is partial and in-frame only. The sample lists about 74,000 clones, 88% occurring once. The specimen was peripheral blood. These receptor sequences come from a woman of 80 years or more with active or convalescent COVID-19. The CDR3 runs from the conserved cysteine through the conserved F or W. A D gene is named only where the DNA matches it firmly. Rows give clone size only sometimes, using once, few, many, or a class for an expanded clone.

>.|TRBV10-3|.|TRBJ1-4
TGTGCCATCAAGGGAGACGAAAATGAAAAACTGTTTTTT
CAIKGDENEKLFF
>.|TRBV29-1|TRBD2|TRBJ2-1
TGCAGCGTTGAGGGACTAGCGGGCCCGAGACAGCAGTTCTTC
CSVEGLAGPRQQFF
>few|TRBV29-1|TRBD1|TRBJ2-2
TGCAGCGTTTCACAGGGGGCGGTTGGGGAGCTGTTTTTT
CSVSQGAVGELFF
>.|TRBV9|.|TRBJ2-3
TGTGCCAGCAGCGTATCGGGCTCCTTCGGCGGAAGGGGGGGCGGAGATACGCAGTATTTT
CASSVSGSFGGRGGGDTQYF
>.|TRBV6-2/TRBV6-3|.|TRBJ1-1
TGTGCCAGCAGTTACGTACGGACAGCATACACTGAAGCTTTCTTT
CASSYVRTAYTEAFF
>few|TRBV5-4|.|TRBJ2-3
TGTGCCAGCAGCTTGGATCGGACTACCCGCACAGATACGCAGTATTTT
CASSLDRTTRTDTQYF
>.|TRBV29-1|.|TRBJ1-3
TGCAGCGTGGCCCGGGGGGTTTCTGGAAACACCATATATTTT
CSVARGVSGNTIYF
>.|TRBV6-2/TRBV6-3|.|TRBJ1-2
TGTGCCAGCAGCACCCGCGGGGAGGGAGATGGCTACACCTTC
CASSTRGEGDGYTF
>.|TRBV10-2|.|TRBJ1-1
TGCGCCAGCACCTGGACTGGTGGGGCTTTCTTT
CASTWTGGAFF
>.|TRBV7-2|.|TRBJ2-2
TGTGCCAGCAGCTTAGGACAGCGGAACACCGGGGAGCTGTTTTTT
CASSLGQRNTGELFF
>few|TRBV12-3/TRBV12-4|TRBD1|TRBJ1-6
TGTGCCAGTAGGACAGGGGGTGGACTACCCCTCCACTTT
CASRTGGGLPLHF
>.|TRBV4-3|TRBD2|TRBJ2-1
TGCGCCAGCAGCCAATTTCGGGGGGACTCCTACAATGAGCAGTTCTTC
CASSQFRGDSYNEQFF
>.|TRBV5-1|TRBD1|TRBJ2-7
TGCGCCAGCAGCTACCCGGGTGGGGACAGGGTCTACGAGCAGTACTTC
CASSYPGGDRVYEQYF
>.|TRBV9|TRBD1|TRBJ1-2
TGTGCCAGCAGCGAAACCGACAGGGGGCGCCAGCGGGGCTACACCTTC
CASSETDRGRQRGYTF
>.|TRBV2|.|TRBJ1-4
TGTGCCAGCAGAGACCGAACGGGTCAAGAAAAACTGTTTTTT
CASRDRTGQEKLFF